This T cell receptor (beta chain) appears in the sequencing data of a study of shared clonotypes between healthy human individuals. Germline V CDR1 and CDR2: LNHNV, YYDKDF (reference sequence). The length of the CDR3 is 15 residues. V gave up 5 bases and J gave up 0 bases, with 14 bases separating them. Every donor, a Caucasian adult, lived in Nashville, Tennessee. Among the unsorted PBMC samples, replicate PCRs used around 300 ng DNA, 31,000 or so T cell genomes. In the original processing: ImmunoSEQ output held junction-only sequences without quality scores, so filtering differed. Assay: immunoSEQ multiplex PCR; the TCRdb copy retains only in-frame clones and omits some. The DNA was the basis for D and trimming; V, J and clone size are from that table. The top ten clones hold around 12% of a sample with fewer than 700,000 clones, around 80% of them seen once.

The J gene is TRBJ2-7, the V gene TRBV15, with D maybe TRBD1 (6 bases). This receptor was obtained from a middle-aged woman in good health. Some clones in this sample may be carry-over from other donors' samples. Input material: PBMCs. The CDR3 DNA reads TGTGCCACCAGCGCCCCAGGGGCAAGCTCCTACGAGCAGTACTTC. Its protein is CATSAPGASSYEQYF.